This T cell receptor (beta chain) was identified in a study of PD-1 blockade in mismatch repair-deficient tumors. Measured with immunoSEQ multiplex PCR; TCRdb has only the in-frame clones, and not every one. This table holds about 110,000 clones, 70% to 80% found once. The input for sequencing was peripheral blood, taken roughly 60 weeks after starting pembrolizumab. The clonotype comes from an adult with mismatch repair-deficient cancer.

This chain's CDR3 is CASSKQGTEEKLFF. In nucleotides, the CDR3 is TGTGCCAGCAGCAAACAGGGTACGGAAGAAAAACTGTTTTTT. The V call is TRBV11-3, the J call TRBJ1-4, with D perhaps TRBD1 (6 bases). Trimming took off 5 bases at V and 8 bases at J, with 15 bases between the two ends. Germline values: CDR1 SGHNT, CDR2 YENEEA. The CDR3 consists of 14 residues.